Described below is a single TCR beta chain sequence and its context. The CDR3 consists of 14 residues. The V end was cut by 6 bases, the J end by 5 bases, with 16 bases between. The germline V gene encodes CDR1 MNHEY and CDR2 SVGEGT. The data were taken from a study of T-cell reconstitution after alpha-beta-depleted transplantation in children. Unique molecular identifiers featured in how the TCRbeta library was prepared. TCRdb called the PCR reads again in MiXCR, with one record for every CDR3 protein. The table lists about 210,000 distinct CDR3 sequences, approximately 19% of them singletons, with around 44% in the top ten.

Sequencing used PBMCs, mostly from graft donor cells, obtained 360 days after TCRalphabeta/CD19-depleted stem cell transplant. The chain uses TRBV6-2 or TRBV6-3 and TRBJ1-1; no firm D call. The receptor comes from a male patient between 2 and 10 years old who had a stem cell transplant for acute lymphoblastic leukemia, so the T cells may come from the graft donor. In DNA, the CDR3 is TGTGCCAGCAGCCCCGGAGCCCCCCGGACTGAAGCTTTCTTT. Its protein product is CASSPGAPRTEAFF.